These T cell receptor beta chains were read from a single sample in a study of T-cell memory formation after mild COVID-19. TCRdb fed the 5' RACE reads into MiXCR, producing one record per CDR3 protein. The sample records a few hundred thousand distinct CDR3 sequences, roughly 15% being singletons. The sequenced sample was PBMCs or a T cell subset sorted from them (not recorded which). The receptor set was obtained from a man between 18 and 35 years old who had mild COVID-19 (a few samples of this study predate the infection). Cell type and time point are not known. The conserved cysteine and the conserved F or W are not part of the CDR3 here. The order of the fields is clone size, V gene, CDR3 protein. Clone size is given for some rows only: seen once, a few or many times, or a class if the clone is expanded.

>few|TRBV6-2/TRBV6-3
ASSRDGNTGELF
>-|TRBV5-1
ASSTGTSGASEQF
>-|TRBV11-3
ASSLQWAGELF
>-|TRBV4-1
ASSQALLPMNTEAF
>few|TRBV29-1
SVVTHVGTNTEAF
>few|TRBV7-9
ASSLVVSGFGHEQY
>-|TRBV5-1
ASSPYSIGGAYTGELF
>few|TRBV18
ASSRSENTEAF
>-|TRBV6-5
ASSYGRLSSYEQY
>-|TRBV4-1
ASSQGPGNPEQY
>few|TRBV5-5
ASSYLVGAYEQY
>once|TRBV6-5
ASSYSPGTAQETQY
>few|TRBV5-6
ASSPGTSADTQY
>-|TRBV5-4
ASSGGLAGGPLAKNIQY
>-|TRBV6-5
ASKGLGNYGYT
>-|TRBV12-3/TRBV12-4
ASRLRDSQETQY
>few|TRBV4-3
ASSQDPTGGPKAF
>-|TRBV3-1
ASSTSGQNIQY
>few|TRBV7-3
ASSLWPGRTEAF
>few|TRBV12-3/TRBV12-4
ATRTGRAEAF
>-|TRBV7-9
ASSLFPGGDYGYT
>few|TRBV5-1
ASSFTSGAHSYEQY
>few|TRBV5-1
ASSLDGTLGTEAF
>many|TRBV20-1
SARDQAGYEQY
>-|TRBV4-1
ASSSSLGNTEAF
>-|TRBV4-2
ASSQERGGNSPLH
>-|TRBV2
ASSVERETQY
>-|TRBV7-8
ASSLIVAGGTITDTQY
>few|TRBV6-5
ASSRIGGPQH
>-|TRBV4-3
ASSQDVGQGAWQPQH
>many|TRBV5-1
ASSLEIPYNEQF
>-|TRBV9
ASSVDGGTAGELF
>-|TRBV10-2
ASSRNRGREDTQY
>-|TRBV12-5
ASTSQAGAKNIQY
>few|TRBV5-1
ASSPRPTPTGRRTGGYSEQF
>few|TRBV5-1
ASSLGVGGEKLF
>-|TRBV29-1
SVAGQVKQETQY
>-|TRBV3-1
ASGTGPPSPLH
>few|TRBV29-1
SVRGTGKNEQF
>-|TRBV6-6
ASSYSGQLDNEKLF
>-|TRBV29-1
SVTHRRISGNTIY
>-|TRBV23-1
ASSQSTRDGLDTQY
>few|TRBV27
ASSPTWDRGYEQY
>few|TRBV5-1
ASSANPGQTIVETQY
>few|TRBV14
ASSQDLRPDTQY